This is a list of T cell receptor beta chains from one sample in a study of response to subunit inactivated influenza vaccine. One entry per CDR3 protein results from TCRdb running MiXCR on the RT-PCR reads. The sample lists about 540,000 distinct CDR3 sequences, approximately 24% occurring once. The same specimen was also included in a second study, on T cells expressing NK-cell markers.

This material consisted of CD4+ T cells sorted from PBMCs, taken 11 to 12 days after vaccination. The receptors were gathered from a man between 50 and 59 years old who received an inactivated influenza vaccine. The conserved cysteine and the conserved F or W are not part of the CDR3 here. Only part of the rows carry a size: once, few, many, or a class if the clone is expanded.

abundance: -; v_gene: TRBV24-1; j_gene: TRBJ2-3; CDR3aa: ATSDPRARLAGMAPDTQY
abundance: -; v_gene: TRBV3-1; j_gene: TRBJ2-3; CDR3aa: ASSPLRDRVTDTQY
abundance: -; v_gene: TRBV7-7; j_gene: TRBJ2-1; CDR3aa: ASSQRDSFTEQF
abundance: -; v_gene: TRBV12-3/TRBV12-4; j_gene: TRBJ1-3; CDR3aa: ASSFAGGAGNTIY
abundance: -; v_gene: TRBV6-2/TRBV6-3; j_gene: TRBJ1-5; CDR3aa: ASTARDRDGQPQH
abundance: -; v_gene: TRBV6-1; j_gene: TRBJ2-5; CDR3aa: ASKRSGSEETQY
abundance: -; v_gene: TRBV18; j_gene: TRBJ1-1; CDR3aa: ASSPLVTEAF
abundance: few; v_gene: TRBV7-2; j_gene: TRBJ2-2; CDR3aa: ASSPRTSGVTGELF
abundance: few; v_gene: TRBV7-2; j_gene: TRBJ2-7; CDR3aa: ASSVDAGGREQY
abundance: -; v_gene: TRBV29-1; j_gene: TRBJ2-3; CDR3aa: STTAREYTDTQY
abundance: -; v_gene: TRBV27; j_gene: TRBJ2-2; CDR3aa: ASSFQGGELF
abundance: -; v_gene: TRBV5-1; j_gene: TRBJ2-7; CDR3aa: ASSTAPTAEQY
abundance: -; v_gene: TRBV3-1; j_gene: TRBJ2-7; CDR3aa: ASSGGYYEQY
abundance: -; v_gene: TRBV2; j_gene: TRBJ2-7; CDR3aa: ASSVSYYEQY
abundance: few; v_gene: TRBV6-2/TRBV6-3; j_gene: TRBJ2-1; CDR3aa: ASSRQGGEEQF
abundance: -; v_gene: TRBV7-2; j_gene: TRBJ2-2; CDR3aa: ASSLSVPYTGELF
abundance: few; v_gene: TRBV20-1; j_gene: TRBJ2-1; CDR3aa: SARDSGGTSSYNEQF
abundance: few; v_gene: TRBV3-1; j_gene: TRBJ1-5; CDR3aa: ASSQGHRFGQPQH
abundance: few; v_gene: TRBV5-1; j_gene: TRBJ1-2; CDR3aa: ASSGRHGYT
abundance: -; v_gene: TRBV5-6; j_gene: TRBJ2-5; CDR3aa: ASSLGPEATETQY
abundance: few; v_gene: TRBV6-1; j_gene: TRBJ1-3; CDR3aa: ASNSWDSGNTIY
abundance: -; v_gene: TRBV3-1; j_gene: TRBJ2-4; CDR3aa: ASSQAGGGDIQY
abundance: many; v_gene: TRBV5-8; j_gene: TRBJ2-3; CDR3aa: ASSFLSQAWGTQY
abundance: -; v_gene: TRBV29-1; j_gene: TRBJ2-7; CDR3aa: SVESPRWGSAYEQY
abundance: -; v_gene: TRBV29-1; j_gene: TRBJ1-1; CDR3aa: SVASGVTEAF
abundance: -; v_gene: TRBV12-5; j_gene: TRBJ2-1; CDR3aa: ACGLDDEQF
abundance: many; v_gene: TRBV18; j_gene: TRBJ2-7; CDR3aa: ASSLEFYEQY
abundance: few; v_gene: TRBV10-3; j_gene: TRBJ1-4; CDR3aa: AISSATNEKLF
abundance: few; v_gene: TRBV12-5; j_gene: TRBJ2-1; CDR3aa: ASRPPGRNEQF
abundance: -; v_gene: TRBV4-2; j_gene: TRBJ2-7; CDR3aa: ASSQGSREQY